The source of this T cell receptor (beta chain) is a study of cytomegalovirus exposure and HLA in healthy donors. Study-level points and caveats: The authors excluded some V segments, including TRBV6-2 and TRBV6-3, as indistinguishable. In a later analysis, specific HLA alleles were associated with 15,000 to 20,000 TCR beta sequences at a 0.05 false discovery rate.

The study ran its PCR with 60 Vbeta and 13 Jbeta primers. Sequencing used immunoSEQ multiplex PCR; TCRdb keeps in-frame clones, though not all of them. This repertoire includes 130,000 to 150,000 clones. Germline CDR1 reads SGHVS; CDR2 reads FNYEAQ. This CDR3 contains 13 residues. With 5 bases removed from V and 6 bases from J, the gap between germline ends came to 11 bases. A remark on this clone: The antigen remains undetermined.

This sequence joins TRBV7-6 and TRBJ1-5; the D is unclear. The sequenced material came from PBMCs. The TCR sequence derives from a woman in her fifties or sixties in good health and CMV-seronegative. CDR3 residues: CASSPQRGQPQHF. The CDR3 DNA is TGTGCCAGCAGCCCCCAGCGGGGTCAGCCCCAGCATTTT.